The clone carrying this TCR beta chain was counted only a few times. The data are from a study of CD8+CD57+ T cells in acquired aplastic anemia. In patients chosen for sequencing, flow cytometry had shown CD8+CD57+ cell expansion. It was genomic DNA that served as the template for profiling TCR beta VDJ and CDR3. TCRdb processed the reads anew with MiXCR; each CDR3 protein has one entry. The table records roughly 500,000 distinct CDR3 sequences, around 30% of them present only once. The germline gives CDR1 KGHDR, CDR2 SFDVKD. Trimming shortened V by 4 bases and J by 6 bases, and 18 bases separated the two germline ends. This CDR3 has 17 amino acids.

The source is a human donor with aplastic anemia. Sequenced input: sorted CD4+, CD8+, or CD8+CD57+ T cells (not recorded which) from PBMCs. The chain joins TRBV24-1 to TRBJ1-6; D is unresolved. The CDR3 DNA is TGTGCCACCAGTGACCACGACATGGGCCTCATTAATTCACCCCTCCACTTT. Its translation: CATSDHDMGLINSPLHF.